This T cell receptor beta chain originates from a study of blood T cell repertoires in COVID-19. Across the whole study: From the United States, Italy and Spain came samples of acute and convalescent COVID-19.

From germline, CDR1 is KGHDR and CDR2 SFDVKD. The CDR3 runs 14 residues. V lost 4 bases to trimming and J lost 3 bases; unmatched junction nucleotides: 2. Sequencing used immunoSEQ multiplex PCR; TCRdb keeps in-frame clones, though not all of them. Counted here are under 300,000 clones, around four fifths occurring once; the ten biggest clones make up just under 6.5%. Specimen: peripheral blood. V and J are TRBV24-1 and TRBJ2-5; 9 bases are shared with TRBD1. The TCR originated in a woman in her sixties with active or convalescent COVID-19. The CDR3 is CATSDWDREETQYF. As DNA, the CDR3 is TGTGCCACCAGTGACTGGGACAGGGAAGAGACCCAGTACTTC.